A single T cell receptor (beta chain) is shown here with its context. This entry belongs to a study of blood T cell repertoires in COVID-19. Profiled with immunoSEQ multiplex PCR; TCRdb holds only in-frame clones, not every one. In the table there are 89,000 or so clones, more than 75% of which are singletons. The specimen was peripheral blood. The TCR was taken from a man aged 50-60 years with active COVID-19.

The CDR3 DNA follows: TGTGCCAGCAGTTCCCTAAGCCCCCCCTACGAGCAGTACTTC. As protein: CASSSLSPPYEQYF. This chain connects TRBV7-3 to TRBJ2-7; D call uncertain. The CDR3 spans 14 residues. Germline assignment: CDR1 SGHTA and CDR2 FQGTGA. Trimming stripped 6 bases from V and 2 bases from J, with 14 bases between.